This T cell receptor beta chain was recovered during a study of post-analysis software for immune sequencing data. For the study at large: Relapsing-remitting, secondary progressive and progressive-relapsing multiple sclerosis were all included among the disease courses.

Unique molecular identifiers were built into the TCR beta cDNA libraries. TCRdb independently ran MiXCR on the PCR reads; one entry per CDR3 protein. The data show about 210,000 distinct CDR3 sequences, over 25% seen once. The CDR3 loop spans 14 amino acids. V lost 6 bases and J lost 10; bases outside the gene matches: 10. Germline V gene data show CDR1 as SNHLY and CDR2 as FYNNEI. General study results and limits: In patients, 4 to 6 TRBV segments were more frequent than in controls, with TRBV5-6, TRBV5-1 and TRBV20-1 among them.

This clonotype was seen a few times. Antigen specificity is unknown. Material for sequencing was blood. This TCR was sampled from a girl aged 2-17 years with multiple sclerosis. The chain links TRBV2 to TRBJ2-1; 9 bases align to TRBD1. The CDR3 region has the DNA TGTGCCAGCAGCCGAGAGACAGGGGGGGACGAGCAGTTCTTC. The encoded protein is CASSRETGGDEQFF.